These 26 T cell receptor beta chains originate from one sample sequenced in a study of shared clonotypes between healthy human individuals. Using immunoSEQ multiplex PCR, the repertoire was profiled, and TCRdb retains in-frame clones only, with some absent. Of 2 million to 2.5 million clones listed, 95% were seen once; the top ten hold roughly 0.13%. Sequenced input: naive CD4+ T cells sorted from blood. Documented subset: CD45RA+ positively selected. Receptor source: a man in his late teens or twenties in good health.

The genes are TRBV27 and TRBJ1-2; 8 positions agree with TRBD1. Trimming removed 8 bases from V and 12 bases from J; junction bases left unmatched: 11. Germline CDR1 reads MNHEY; CDR2 reads SMNVEV (reference sequence). There are 12 residues in the CDR3. This chain's CDR3 is CASGRTGTPHTF. CDR3 bases: TGTGCCAGCGGAAGGACAGGGACCCCCCACACCTTC.

The chain links TRBV19 to TRBJ1-2, with D unresolved. CDR3 length: 14 residues. Germline CDR1 LNHDA, CDR2 SQIVND (reference sequence). V lost 11 bases, J lost 8 bases, and 24 bases lay in between. This chain's CDR3 is CAAARPENYGGYTF. In DNA, the CDR3 is TGTGCCGCGGCCCGCCCCGAGAACTATGGCGGCTACACCTTC. Together with reference TRBV19 and TRBJ1-2, the CDR3 gives the full variable domain: DGGITQSPKYLFRKEGQNVTLSCEQNLNHDAMYWYRQDPGQGLRLIYYSQIVNDFQKGDIAEGYSVSREKKESFPLTVTSAQKNPTAFYLCAAARPENYGGYTFGSGTRLTVV.

The rearrangement links TRBV28 to TRBJ1-1; D call uncertain. Germline values: CDR1 MDHEN, CDR2 SYDVKM. Trimming left V 5 bases short and J 7 bases short, with 14 bases between. This CDR3 is 13 amino acids long. CDR3 residues: CASSPGDGSEAFF. The CDR3, as DNA: TGTGCCAGCAGTCCGGGAGACGGGAGTGAAGCTTTCTTT.

The CDR3 sequence is CASSSSGTSYEQYF. In DNA form, the CDR3 reads TGTGCCAGCAGTTCATCAGGAACCTCCTACGAGCAGTACTTC. The chain has TRBV6-5 and TRBJ2-7, with D unresolved. Germline CDR1 is MNHEY and CDR2 is SVGAGI. The V gene lost 4 bases and the J gene lost 0 bases, with 10 bases spanning the gap. CDR3 length: 14 residues.

V and J are TRBV7-2 and TRBJ1-2; 8 nucleotides line up with TRBD1. Germline V lookup: CDR1 SGHTA, CDR2 FQGNSA. The J segment lost 8 bases and the V segment lost 5 bases, leaving 10 bases of the junction unmatched. This CDR3 contains 14 residues. The chain's CDR3 is CASSGAGQVGGYTF. The CDR3 region has the DNA TGTGCCAGCAGCGGGGCGGGACAGGTGGGCGGCTACACCTTC.

This clone was counted once. This rearrangement joins TRBV7-2 to TRBJ2-2; D is perhaps TRBD2 (6 bases). Germline assignment: CDR1 SGHTA and CDR2 FQGNSA. CDR3 length: 15 amino acids. Trimming took off 5 bases at V and 0 bases at J, with 10 bases between the two ends. CDR3: CASSVRGTNTGELFF. The CDR3 nucleotides read TGTGCCAGCAGCGTGCGGGGCACGAACACCGGGGAGCTGTTTTTT.

This CDR3 is CASSLAGLATQYF. The CDR3 nucleotides are TGTGCCAGCAGCTTAGCCGGACTAGCTACGCAGTATTTT. The J gene is TRBJ2-3, the V gene TRBV7-9; 8 nucleotides match TRBD2. Germline CDR1 is SEHNR and CDR2 is FQNEAQ (reference sequence). The V segment lost 0 bases and the J segment 8 bases; nucleotides outside the gene matches: 1. The CDR3 has 13 amino acids.

The gene calls are TRBV7-9 and TRBJ2-7; possibly TRBD2 for D (6 bases). This CDR3 is built from 15 residues. V was pared by 4 bases and J by 7 bases, with 20 bases between. Germline lookup yields CDR1 SEHNR and CDR2 FQNEAQ (reference sequence). As DNA, the CDR3 is TGTGCCAGCAGCTCCACAGCGATCATCGGGAGTGAGCAGTACTTC. This sequence encodes CASSSTAIIGSEQYF. Full variable domain (outside the CDR3, taken from reference TRBV7-9 and TRBJ2-7): DTGVSQNPRHKITKRGQNVTFRCDPISEHNRLYWYRQTLGQGPEFLTYFQNEAQLEKSRLLSDRFSAERPKGSFSTLEIQRTEQGDSAMYLCASSSTAIIGSEQYFGPGTRLTVT.

The chain couples TRBV7-2 to TRBJ1-5; D is ambiguous. There are 15 residues in the CDR3. Germline V gene sequence: CDR1 SGHTA, CDR2 FQGNSA. V was pared by 4 bases and J by 1 base, with 11 bases between. CDR3 amino acids: CASSSVIGSNQPQHF. CDR3 DNA sequence: TGTGCCAGCAGCTCCGTCATTGGGAGCAATCAGCCCCAGCATTTT.

With regard to this clone: This sample includes further DNA sequences coding for the same CDR3. The V and J genes are TRBV6-1 and TRBJ2-7, with TRBD2 identical over 8 bases. CDR3 size: 15 residues. The germline V gene has CDR1 MNHNS and CDR2 SASEGT. V trimming: 5 bases; J trimming: 6 bases; junction bases outside the gene matches: 12. Here the CDR3 reads CASSLAGTSQVEQYF. The CDR3 DNA is TGTGCCAGCAGTTTAGCCGGGACTAGTCAAGTCGAGCAGTACTTC.

The V and J genes are TRBV28 and TRBJ2-5; no reliable D call. Germline values: CDR1 MDHEN, CDR2 SYDVKM. CDR3 length: 11 amino acids. The ends were cut back, 5 bases at V and 7 bases at J, with 8 bases in the middle. CDR3 in DNA: TGTGCCAGCAGTGGGCAGATGACCCAGTACTTC. Translated, it gives CASSGQMTQYF. Combining the CDR3 with reference TRBV28 and TRBJ2-5 gives the whole variable domain DVKVTQSSRYLVKRTGEKVFLECVQDMDHENMFWYRQDPGLGLRLIYFSYDVKMKEKGDIPEGYSVSREKKERFSLILESASTNQTSMYLCASSGQMTQYFGPGTRLLVL.

The chain joins TRBV7-2 to TRBJ2-7; possible D gene TRBD2, 5 bases. The CDR3 contains 15 residues. Trimming cost V 4 bases and J 0 bases, with 13 bases left between them. Looked up from germline, CDR1 is SGHTA and CDR2 is FQGNSA. DNA for the CDR3: TGTGCCAGCAGCTCGCGAACGGGGAGCTCCTACGAGCAGTACTTC. It encodes CASSSRTGSSYEQYF.

This chain links TRBV6-1 with TRBJ1-2; maybe TRBD1 (5 bases). CDR1 is MNHNS and CDR2 is SASEGT in the germline V gene. The CDR3 consists of 14 residues. Trimming left V 4 bases short and J 1 base short, with 10 bases between. CDR3 sequence (DNA): TGTGCCAGCAGTGGGCGACAGTTTAACTATGGCTACACCTTC. Translation gives CASSGRQFNYGYTF.

V and J are TRBV7-2 and TRBJ1-2; TRBD1 matches 7 bases. Trimming cost V 4 bases and J 0 bases; bases outside gene matches: 8. Looked up from germline, CDR1 is SGHTA and CDR2 is FQGNSA. This CDR3 is 16 amino acids long. The CDR3 loop is CASSWVGGSSNYGYTF. In nucleotides, the CDR3 is TGTGCCAGCAGCTGGGTAGGGGGCTCATCTAACTATGGCTACACCTTC. Full variable domain (missing parts from reference TRBV7-2 and TRBJ1-2): GAGVSQSPSNKVTEKGKDVELRCDPISGHTALYWYRQSLGQGLEFLIYFQGNSAPDKSGLPSDRFSAERTGGSVSTLTIQRTQQEDSAVYLCASSWVGGSSNYGYTFGSGTRLTVV.

This chain links TRBV6-6 with TRBJ2-1; 7 bases fit TRBD2. Germline loops: CDR1 MNHNY, CDR2 SVGAGI (reference sequence). This CDR3 has 16 residues. With 0 bases clipped from V and 5 bases from J, the junction kept 7 bases outside the gene matches. This CDR3 is CASSYSKASGNNEQFF. DNA of the CDR3: TGTGCCAGCAGTTACTCGAAGGCTAGCGGCAACAATGAGCAGTTCTTC.

The genes are TRBV30 and TRBJ2-3; 7 nucleotides line up with TRBD2. The CDR3 totals 15 residues. The germline V gene encodes CDR1 GTSNPN and CDR2 SVGIG (reference sequence). With 2 bases clipped from V and 1 base from J, the junction kept 6 bases outside the gene matches. Written as DNA, the CDR3 is TGTGCCTGGAGTAAGCGGGGCGGGGGCACAGATACGCAGTATTTT. This gives the protein CAWSKRGGGTDTQYF.

The J gene is TRBJ2-6, the V gene TRBV5-8; the D gene is possibly TRBD1 (6 bases). In germline, CDR1 is SGHTS, CDR2 YDEGEE. This CDR3 contains 17 residues. V lost 4 bases to trimming and J lost 0 bases, with 14 bases between them. The CDR3 spells CASSGGQLSSGANVLTF. In nucleotides, the CDR3 is TGTGCCAGCAGCGGTGGACAGTTAAGCTCTGGGGCCAACGTCCTGACTTTC.

The rearrangement uses TRBV5-1 and TRBJ2-2; 7 nucleotides match TRBD2. CDR1 and CDR2 (germline): SGHRS, YFSETQ. There are 15 residues in the CDR3. Germline trimming cut 4 bases from V and 5 bases from J; bases unmatched to any gene: 8. CDR3 in amino acids: CASSDSGIGTGELFF. In DNA, the CDR3 is TGCGCCAGCAGCGACAGCGGGATAGGGACCGGGGAGCTGTTTTTT. Drawing the rest from reference TRBV5-1 and TRBJ2-2, the complete variable domain is KAGVTQTPRYLIKTRGQQVTLSCSPISGHRSVSWYQQTPGQGLQFLFEYFSETQRNKGNFPGRFSGRQFSNSRSEMNVSTLELGDSALYLCASSDSGIGTGELFFGEGSRLTVL.

As concerns this clone: The same CDR3 is also encoded by other DNA sequences in this sample. This chain uses TRBV5-4 with TRBJ2-7, with D maybe TRBD2 (6 bases). This CDR3 has 13 amino acids. Trimming took off 2 bases at V and 1 base at J, with 7 bases between the two ends. CDR1 is SGHNT and CDR2 is YYREEE in the germline V gene (reference sequence). The CDR3 DNA reads TGTGCCAGCAGCTTCGGGACTTCCTACGAGCAGTACTTC. It yields the protein CASSFGTSYEQYF.

The CDR3 loop reads CASNQVAGAGNEQFF. The CDR3 region has the DNA TGTGCCAGCAATCAAGTAGCGGGAGCAGGCAATGAGCAGTTCTTC. The V call is TRBV2, the J call TRBJ2-1, with 9 positions matching TRBD2. Germline V CDR1 and CDR2: SNHLY, FYNNEI. J lost 6 bases, V lost 7 bases, and 10 bases had no gene match. This CDR3 is 15 amino acids long.

The V gene is TRBV9, the J gene TRBJ1-4; TRBD1 is a possible D gene (5 bases). The germline gives CDR1 SGDLS, CDR2 YYNGEE. Trimming removed 4 bases from V and 5 bases from J, with 21 bases in between. CDR3 size: 17 residues. CDR3 sequence reads: CASSPLRGENRNEKLFF. The CDR3 bases are TGTGCCAGCAGCCCCTTGAGAGGGGAAAATCGGAATGAAAAACTGTTTTTT.

The chain carries TRBV28 and TRBJ2-7, with D unresolved. Germline CDR1 reads MDHEN; CDR2 reads SYDVKM. Trimming pared 5 bases from V and 5 bases from J, leaving 19 bases between. The CDR3 has 15 residues. CDR3 in amino acids: CASSLPTGFGHEQYF. The DNA of the CDR3 is TGTGCCAGCAGTCTCCCCACCGGGTTCGGACACGAGCAGTACTTC.

The V call is TRBV5-6, the J call TRBJ2-5; maybe TRBD2 (6 bases). Germline CDR1 reads SGHDT; CDR2 reads YYEEEE. The CDR3 sequence is 15 residues long. Deletions cut 2 bases from V and 5 bases from J, with 16 bases between. The chain's CDR3 is CASSLLEGGWETQYF. CDR3 coding DNA: TGTGCCAGCAGCTTACTCGAGGGAGGTTGGGAGACCCAGTACTTC.

The chain carries TRBV5-1 and TRBJ2-3; 15 bases agree with TRBD2. V lost 4 bases, J lost 5 bases, and 8 bases stayed unmatched. CDR3 size: 17 residues. Per germline, CDR1 SGHRS and CDR2 YFSETQ. The CDR3: CASSTGLAGGPGDTQYF. The DNA for the CDR3 is TGCGCCAGCAGCACGGGACTAGCGGGGGGCCCGGGAGATACGCAGTATTTT.

This clone was detected once. The chain uses TRBV28 and TRBJ1-2, with 9 bases aligning to TRBD1. There are 15 residues in the CDR3. The germline V gene has CDR1 MDHEN and CDR2 SYDVKM. V shed 3 bases, J shed 4 bases, and the junction held 6 bases outside the gene matches. For the CDR3, the DNA is TGTGCCAGCAGTTTTCCGGGACAGGGAGGCTATGGCTACACCTTC. This codes for CASSFPGQGGYGYTF.

The chain uses TRBV7-9 and TRBJ1-3; no firm D call. Trimming left V 4 bases short and J 3 bases short, with 16 bases between. CDR1 SEHNR and CDR2 FQNEAQ come from the germline V gene (reference sequence). The CDR3 length is 16 residues. CDR3 in amino acids: CASSSGQTPRGNTIYF. In DNA, the CDR3 is TGTGCCAGCAGCTCCGGGCAGACCCCTCGTGGAAACACCATATATTTT.